This T cell receptor (beta chain) was obtained from a study of T cell responses to AZD1222 COVID-19 vaccine. General study points: The sample set comprised mostly white British donors with more females, and clonal diversity was possibly underestimated. Two doses of AZD1222 preceded a rise in Spike-specific TCR breadth and depth. Seropositive AZD1222 recipients at baseline numbered only five or six.

The data were produced by immunoSEQ multiplex PCR, yet TCRdb's version contains in-frame clones alone and is incomplete. The sample includes roughly 160,000 clones, roughly 89% of them seen just once. Concerning this clone: The antigen is unknown.

V shed 4 bases and J shed 2 bases, with 14 bases lying between them. The CDR3 covers 15 residues. Germline CDR1 MGHRA, CDR2 YSYEKL. Sequencing used peripheral blood, obtained on day 0 of AZD1222 vaccination. The chain recombines TRBV4-1 with TRBJ2-5; a weak D match, TRBD1 (6 bases). The source of this sequence is an adult in good health. The CDR3: CASSPYGQIQETQYF. CDR3 bases: TGCGCCAGCAGCCCCTATGGACAGATACAAGAGACCCAGTACTTC.